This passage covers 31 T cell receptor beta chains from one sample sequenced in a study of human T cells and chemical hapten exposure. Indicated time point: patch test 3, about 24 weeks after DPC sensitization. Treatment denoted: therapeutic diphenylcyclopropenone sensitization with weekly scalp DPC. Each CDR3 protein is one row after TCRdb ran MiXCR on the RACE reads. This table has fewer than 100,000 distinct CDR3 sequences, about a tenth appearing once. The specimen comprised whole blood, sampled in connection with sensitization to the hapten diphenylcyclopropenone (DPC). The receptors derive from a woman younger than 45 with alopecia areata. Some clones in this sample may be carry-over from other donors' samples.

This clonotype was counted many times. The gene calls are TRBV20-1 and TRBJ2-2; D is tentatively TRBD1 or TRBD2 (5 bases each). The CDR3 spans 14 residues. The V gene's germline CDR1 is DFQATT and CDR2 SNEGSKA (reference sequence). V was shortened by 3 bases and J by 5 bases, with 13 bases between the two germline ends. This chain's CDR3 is CSASSSRGTGELFF. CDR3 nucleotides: TGCAGTGCTAGTAGCTCGAGGGGAACCGGGGAGCTGTTTTTT.

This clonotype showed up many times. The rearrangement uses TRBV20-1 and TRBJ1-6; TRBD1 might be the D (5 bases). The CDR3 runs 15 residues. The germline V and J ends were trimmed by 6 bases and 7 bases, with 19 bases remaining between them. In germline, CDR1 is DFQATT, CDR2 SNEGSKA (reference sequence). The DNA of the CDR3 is TGCAGTGCAAAGACAGACTACACAAGAAATTCACCCCTCCACTTT. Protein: CSAKTDYTRNSPLHF.

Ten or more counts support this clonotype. CDR3 region: CSVEGGTGGEKLFF. The CDR3 DNA follows: TGCAGCGTTGAAGGGGGCACAGGGGGTGAAAAACTGTTTTTT. The chain is built from TRBV29-1 and TRBJ1-4; 8 bases are a match to TRBD1. The junction had 5 bases not matched to a gene; V was cut back by 1 base and J by 7 bases. This CDR3 spans 14 amino acids. From germline, CDR1 is SQVTM and CDR2 ANQGSEA.

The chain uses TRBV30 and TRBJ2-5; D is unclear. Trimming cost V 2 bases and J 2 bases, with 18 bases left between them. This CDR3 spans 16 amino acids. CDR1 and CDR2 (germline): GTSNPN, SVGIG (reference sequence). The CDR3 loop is CAWSPLSPQNQETQYF. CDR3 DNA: TGTGCCTGGAGTCCACTATCCCCTCAAAATCAAGAGACCCAGTACTTC.

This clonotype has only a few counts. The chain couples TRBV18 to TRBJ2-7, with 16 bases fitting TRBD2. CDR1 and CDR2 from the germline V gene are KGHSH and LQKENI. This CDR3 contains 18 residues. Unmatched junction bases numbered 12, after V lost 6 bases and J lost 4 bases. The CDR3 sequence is CASSPGLAGGPTFYEQYF. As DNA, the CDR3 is TGTGCCAGCTCCCCGGGACTAGCGGGAGGGCCTACATTTTACGAGCAGTACTTC. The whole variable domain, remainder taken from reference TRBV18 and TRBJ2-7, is NAGVMQNPRHLVRRRGQEARLRCSPMKGHSHVYWYRQLPEEGLKFMVYLQKENIIDESGMPKERFSAEFPKEGPSILRIQQVVRGDSAAYFCASSPGLAGGPTFYEQYFGPGTRLTVT.

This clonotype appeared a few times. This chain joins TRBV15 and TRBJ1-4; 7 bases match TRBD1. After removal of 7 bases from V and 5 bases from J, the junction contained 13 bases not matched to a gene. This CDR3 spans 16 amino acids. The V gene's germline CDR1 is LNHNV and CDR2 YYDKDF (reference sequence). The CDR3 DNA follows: TGTGCCACCAACAATGCCGGGACAGCGAAAAATGAAAAACTGTTTTTT. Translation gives CATNNAGTAKNEKLFF.

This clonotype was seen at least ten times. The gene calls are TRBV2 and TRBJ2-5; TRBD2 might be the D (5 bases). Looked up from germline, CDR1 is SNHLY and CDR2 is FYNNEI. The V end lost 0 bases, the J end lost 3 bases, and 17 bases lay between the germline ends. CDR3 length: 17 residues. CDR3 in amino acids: CASSEAPPYGEKETQYF. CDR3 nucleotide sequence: TGTGCCAGCAGTGAAGCGCCCCCATACGGGGAAAAAGAGACCCAGTACTTC.

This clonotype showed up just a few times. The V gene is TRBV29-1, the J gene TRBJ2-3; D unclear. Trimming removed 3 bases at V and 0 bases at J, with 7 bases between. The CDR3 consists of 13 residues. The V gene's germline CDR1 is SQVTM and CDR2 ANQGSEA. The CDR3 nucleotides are TGCAGCGTTGACCGGAGAAGCACAGATACGCAGTATTTT. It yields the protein CSVDRRSTDTQYF.

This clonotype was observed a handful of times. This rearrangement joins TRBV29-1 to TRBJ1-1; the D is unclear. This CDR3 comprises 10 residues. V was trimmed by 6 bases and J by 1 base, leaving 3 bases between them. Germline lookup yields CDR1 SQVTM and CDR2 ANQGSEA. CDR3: CSVENTEAFF. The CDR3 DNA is TGCAGCGTGGAGAACACTGAAGCTTTCTTT.

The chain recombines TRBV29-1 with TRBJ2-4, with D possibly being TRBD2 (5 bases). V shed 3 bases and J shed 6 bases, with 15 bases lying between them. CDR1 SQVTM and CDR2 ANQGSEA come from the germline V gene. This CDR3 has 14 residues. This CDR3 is CSVEEESYSNIQYF. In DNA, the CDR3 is TGCAGCGTTGAGGAGGAATCTTACTCAAACATTCAGTACTTC.

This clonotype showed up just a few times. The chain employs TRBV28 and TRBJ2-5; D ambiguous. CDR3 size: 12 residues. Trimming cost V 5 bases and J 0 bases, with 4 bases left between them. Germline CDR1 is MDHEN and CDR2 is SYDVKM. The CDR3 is CASSEYQETQYF. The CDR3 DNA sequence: TGTGCCAGCAGTGAGTACCAAGAGACCCAGTACTTC.

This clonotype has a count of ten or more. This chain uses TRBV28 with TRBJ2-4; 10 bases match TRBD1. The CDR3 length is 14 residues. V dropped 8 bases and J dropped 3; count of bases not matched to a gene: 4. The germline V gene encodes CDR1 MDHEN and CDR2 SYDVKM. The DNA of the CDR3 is TGTGCCAGCGGGACAGGGGACGGCAAAAACATTCAGTACTTC. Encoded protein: CASGTGDGKNIQYF.

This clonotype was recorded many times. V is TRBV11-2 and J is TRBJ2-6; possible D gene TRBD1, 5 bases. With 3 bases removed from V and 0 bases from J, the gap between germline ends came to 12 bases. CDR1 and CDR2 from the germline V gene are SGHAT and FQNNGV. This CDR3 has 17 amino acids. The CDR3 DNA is TGTGCCAGCAGCTTCCGGACACCGAACTCTGGGGCCAACGTCCTGACTTTC. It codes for CASSFRTPNSGANVLTF.

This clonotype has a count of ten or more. CDR3 region: CAISEIDRGEQYV. The DNA for the CDR3 is TGTGCCATCAGTGAGATCGACAGGGGCGAGCAGTACGTC. The V and J genes are TRBV10-3 and TRBJ2-7, with 8 bases fitting TRBD1. V dropped 2 bases and J dropped 6; count of bases not matched to a gene: 3. Germline CDR1 ENHRY, CDR2 SYGVKD. The CDR3 totals 13 residues.

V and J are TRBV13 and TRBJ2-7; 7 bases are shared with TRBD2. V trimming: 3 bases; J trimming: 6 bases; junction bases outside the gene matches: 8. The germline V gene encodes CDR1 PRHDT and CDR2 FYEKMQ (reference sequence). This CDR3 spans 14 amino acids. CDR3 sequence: CASSFRGVFPEQYF. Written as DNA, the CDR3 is TGTGCCAGCAGCTTCCGGGGGGTCTTCCCCGAGCAGTACTTC. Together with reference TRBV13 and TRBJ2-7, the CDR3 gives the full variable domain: AAGVIQSPRHLIKEKRETATLKCYPIPRHDTVYWYQQGPGQDPQFLISFYEKMQSDKGSIPDRFSAQQFSDYHSELNMSSLELGDSALYFCASSFRGVFPEQYFGPGTRLTVT.

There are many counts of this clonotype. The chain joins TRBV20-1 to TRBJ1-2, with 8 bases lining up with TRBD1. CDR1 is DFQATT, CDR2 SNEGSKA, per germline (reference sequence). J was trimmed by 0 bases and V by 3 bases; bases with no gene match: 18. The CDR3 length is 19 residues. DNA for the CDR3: TGCAGTGCTAGGATTCCTCCACAAGGACAGGGCCGCCCTAACTATGGCTACACCTTC. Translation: CSARIPPQGQGRPNYGYTF.

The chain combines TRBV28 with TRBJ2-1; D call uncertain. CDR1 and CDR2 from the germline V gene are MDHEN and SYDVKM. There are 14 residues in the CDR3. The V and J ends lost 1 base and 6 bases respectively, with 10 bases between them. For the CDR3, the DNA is TGTGCCAGCAGTTTATTCGGCACTGCCAATGAGCAGTTCTTC. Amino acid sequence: CASSLFGTANEQFF.

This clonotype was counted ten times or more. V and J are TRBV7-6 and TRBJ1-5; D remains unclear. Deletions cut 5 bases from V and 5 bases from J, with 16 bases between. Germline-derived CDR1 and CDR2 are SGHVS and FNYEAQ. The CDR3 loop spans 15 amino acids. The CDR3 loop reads CASSPSTAWDQPQHF. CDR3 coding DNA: TGTGCCAGCAGCCCTAGTACGGCGTGGGATCAGCCCCAGCATTTT.

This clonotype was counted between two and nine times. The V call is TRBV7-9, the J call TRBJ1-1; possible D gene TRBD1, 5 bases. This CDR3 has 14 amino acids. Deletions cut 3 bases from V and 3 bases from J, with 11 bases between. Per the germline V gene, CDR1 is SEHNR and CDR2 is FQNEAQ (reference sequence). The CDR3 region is CASSLDTGDTEAFF. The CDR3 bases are TGTGCCAGCAGCTTGGACACCGGGGACACTGAAGCTTTCTTT.

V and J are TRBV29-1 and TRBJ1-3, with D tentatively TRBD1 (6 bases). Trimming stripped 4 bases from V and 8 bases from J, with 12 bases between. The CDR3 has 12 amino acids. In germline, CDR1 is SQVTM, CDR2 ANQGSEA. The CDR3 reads CSVARGDYTIYF. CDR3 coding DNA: TGCAGCGTTGCTAGGGGGGATTACACCATATATTTT.

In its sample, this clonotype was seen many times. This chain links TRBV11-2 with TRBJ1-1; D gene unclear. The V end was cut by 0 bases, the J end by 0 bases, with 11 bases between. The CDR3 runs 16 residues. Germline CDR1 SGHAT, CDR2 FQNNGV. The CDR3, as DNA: TGTGCCAGCAGCTTAGAGACGTCTACCTTGAACACTGAAGCTTTCTTT. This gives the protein CASSLETSTLNTEAFF.

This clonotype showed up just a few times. CDR3 sequence: CSARDLAGARETQYF. CDR3 in DNA: TGCAGTGCTAGAGACTTAGCGGGAGCACGGGAGACCCAGTACTTC. The V gene is TRBV20-1, the J gene TRBJ2-5, with 9 bases aligning to TRBD2. The trim removed 0 bases at V and 5 bases at J, leaving 7 bases unmatched. CDR3 length equals 15 residues. Germline CDR1 and CDR2: DFQATT and SNEGSKA (reference sequence).

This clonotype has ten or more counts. The DNA for the CDR3 is TGTGCCAGCATTGGTAAAGGGGTACCTGAAGCTTTCTTT. Its protein is CASIGKGVPEAFF. V is TRBV2 and J is TRBJ1-1, with D perhaps matching TRBD1 (5 bases). The germline CDR1 and CDR2 sequences are SNHLY and FYNNEI. V dropped 7 bases and J dropped 6 bases, with 15 bases sitting between them. The CDR3 consists of 13 residues.

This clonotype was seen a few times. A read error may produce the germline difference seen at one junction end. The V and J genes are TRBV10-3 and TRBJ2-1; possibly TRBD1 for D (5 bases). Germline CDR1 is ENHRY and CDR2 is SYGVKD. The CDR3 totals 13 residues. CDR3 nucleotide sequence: TGTGCCATCAGTCGGGCGTCGGACACCGGCCTCCACTTC. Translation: CAISRASDTGLHF.

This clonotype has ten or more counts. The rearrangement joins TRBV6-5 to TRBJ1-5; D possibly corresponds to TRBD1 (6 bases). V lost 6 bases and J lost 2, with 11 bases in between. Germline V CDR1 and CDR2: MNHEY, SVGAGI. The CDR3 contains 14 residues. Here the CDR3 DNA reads TGTGCCAGCAGCCGGACAGTTGGCAATCAGCCCCAGCATTTT. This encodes CASSRTVGNQPQHF.

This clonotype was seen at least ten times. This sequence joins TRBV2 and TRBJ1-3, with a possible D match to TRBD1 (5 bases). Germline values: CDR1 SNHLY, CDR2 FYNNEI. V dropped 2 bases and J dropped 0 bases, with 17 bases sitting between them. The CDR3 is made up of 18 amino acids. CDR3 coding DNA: TGTGCCAGCAGTGAATGGGGCACAGGAACCGCCTCTGGAAACACCATATATTTT. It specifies CASSEWGTGTASGNTIYF.

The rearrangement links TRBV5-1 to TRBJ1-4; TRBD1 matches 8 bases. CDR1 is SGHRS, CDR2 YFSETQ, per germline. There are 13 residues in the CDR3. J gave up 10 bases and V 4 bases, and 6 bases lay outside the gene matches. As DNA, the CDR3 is TGCGCCAGCAGCACACAGGGGGAGCGAAAACTGTTTTTT. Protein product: CASSTQGERKLFF.

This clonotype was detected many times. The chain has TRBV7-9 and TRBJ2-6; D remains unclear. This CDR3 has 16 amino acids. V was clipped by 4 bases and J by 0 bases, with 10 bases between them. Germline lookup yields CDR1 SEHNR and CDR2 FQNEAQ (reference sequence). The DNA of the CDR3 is TGTGCCAGCAGCTCCGACGGCATCTCTGGGGCCAACGTCCTGACTTTC. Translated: CASSSDGISGANVLTF.

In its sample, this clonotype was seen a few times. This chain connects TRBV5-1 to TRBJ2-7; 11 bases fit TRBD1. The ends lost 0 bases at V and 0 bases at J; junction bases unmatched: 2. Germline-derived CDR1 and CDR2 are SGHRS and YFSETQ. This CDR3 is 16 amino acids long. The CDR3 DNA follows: TGCGCCAGCAGCTTGGGGGACAGGGGGTACTCCTACGAGCAGTACGTC. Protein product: CASSLGDRGYSYEQYV.

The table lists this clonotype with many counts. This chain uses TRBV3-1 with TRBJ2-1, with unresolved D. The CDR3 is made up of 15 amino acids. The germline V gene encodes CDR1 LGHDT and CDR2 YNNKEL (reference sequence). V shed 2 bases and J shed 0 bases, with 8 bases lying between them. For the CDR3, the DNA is TGTGCCAGCAGCCAAACCTCCAGCTCCTACAATGAGCAGTTCTTC. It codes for CASSQTSSSYNEQFF.

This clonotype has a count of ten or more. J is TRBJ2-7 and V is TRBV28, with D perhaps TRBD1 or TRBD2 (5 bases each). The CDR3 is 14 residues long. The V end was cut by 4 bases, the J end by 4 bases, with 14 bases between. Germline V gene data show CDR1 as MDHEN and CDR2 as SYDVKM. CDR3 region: CASSSQGEGYEQYF. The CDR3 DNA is TGTGCCAGCAGTTCGCAGGGCGAGGGGTACGAGCAGTACTTC.